These T cell receptor beta chains were read from a single sample in a study of T cell responses to AZD1222 COVID-19 vaccine. Profiled with immunoSEQ multiplex PCR; TCRdb holds only in-frame clones, not every one. Among fewer than 90,000 clones listed, roughly 87% were seen once. The sample in question was peripheral blood, obtained on day 0 of AZD1222 vaccination. All receptors come from an adult in good health. Both conserved end residues are part of each CDR3. The order of the fields is clone size, J gene, D gene, V gene, CDR3 DNA, CDR3 protein. The D gene is left open where the match is weak. The size entry is marked missing in some rows and otherwise reads once, few, many or a size class.

clone size: once
J gene: TRBJ2-3
D gene: TRBD2
V gene: TRBV19
CDR3 DNA: TGTGCCAGTACTAGCCAGGGAGGGACAGATACGCAGTATTTT
CDR3 protein: CASTSQGGTDTQYF

clone size: .
J gene: TRBJ2-3
D gene: TRBD2
V gene: TRBV29-1
CDR3 DNA: TGCAGCGTTAGGGCGGGAGAGGATACGCAGTATTTT
CDR3 protein: CSVRAGEDTQYF

clone size: .
J gene: TRBJ2-2
D gene: .
V gene: TRBV7-3
CDR3 DNA: TGTGCCAGCAGCTTAACGCTGAGACTAGGGTCCGTGGAGCTGTTTTTT
CDR3 protein: CASSLTLRLGSVELFF

clone size: .
J gene: TRBJ1-1
D gene: .
V gene: TRBV19
CDR3 DNA: TGTGCCAGTAGCGAAATCGGACGGTTGAACACTGAAGCTTTCTTT
CDR3 protein: CASSEIGRLNTEAFF

clone size: .
J gene: TRBJ2-1
D gene: TRBD2
V gene: TRBV19
CDR3 DNA: TGTGCCAGTAGTATCGGACTAGCGGGAGGGATCAATGAGCAGTTCTTC
CDR3 protein: CASSIGLAGGINEQFF

clone size: .
J gene: TRBJ1-2
D gene: TRBD1
V gene: TRBV9
CDR3 DNA: TGTGCCAGCAGCCGAGAAGGACAGGGGATTCAAGGCTACACCTTC
CDR3 protein: CASSREGQGIQGYTF

clone size: once
J gene: TRBJ1-1
D gene: .
V gene: TRBV6-1
CDR3 DNA: TGTGCCAGCAGTGAAACCCCGACGGCAAGCACTGAAGCTTTCTTT
CDR3 protein: CASSETPTASTEAFF

clone size: .
J gene: TRBJ2-7
D gene: .
V gene: TRBV14
CDR3 DNA: TGTGCCAGCAGCCAAGAATTGTCAGGCTACGAGCAGTACTTC
CDR3 protein: CASSQELSGYEQYF

clone size: .
J gene: TRBJ1-1
D gene: .
V gene: TRBV7-2
CDR3 DNA: TGTGCCAGCAGCTTAGGGCGACGGGGCACTGAAGCTTTCTTT
CDR3 protein: CASSLGRRGTEAFF

clone size: .
J gene: TRBJ2-5
D gene: TRBD2
V gene: TRBV2
CDR3 DNA: TGTGCCAGCAGTGATGGACTAGCGGGCCCCCAAGAGACCCAGTACTTC
CDR3 protein: CASSDGLAGPQETQYF

clone size: .
J gene: TRBJ2-2
D gene: .
V gene: TRBV5-1
CDR3 DNA: TGCGCCAGCAGCTTGGCCACGGATCAGACCGGGGAGCTGTTTTTT
CDR3 protein: CASSLATDQTGELFF

clone size: .
J gene: TRBJ2-1
D gene: TRBD2
V gene: TRBV28
CDR3 DNA: TGTGCCAGCAGTACCAGGGTAGCGGGACCCTACAATGAGCAGTTCTTC
CDR3 protein: CASSTRVAGPYNEQFF

clone size: .
J gene: TRBJ2-1
D gene: TRBD2
V gene: TRBV4-1
CDR3 DNA: TGCGCCAGCAGCCGGGGACTAGCGGGAGAGGGTGAGCAGTTCTTC
CDR3 protein: CASSRGLAGEGEQFF

clone size: .
J gene: TRBJ1-5
D gene: .
V gene: TRBV6-5
CDR3 DNA: TGTGCCAGCAGTTCCCCCCTTGTAAGCAATCAGCCCCAGCATTTT
CDR3 protein: CASSSPLVSNQPQHF

clone size: once
J gene: TRBJ2-3
D gene: .
V gene: TRBV28
CDR3 DNA: TGTGCCGCCCGGGAGCTTCGGGGGACAGATACGCAGTATTTT
CDR3 protein: CAARELRGTDTQYF

clone size: .
J gene: TRBJ1-5
D gene: .
V gene: TRBV14
CDR3 DNA: TGTGCCAGCAGCCAAGAACTAGGTCAGGTAAGCAATCAGCCCCAGCATTTT
CDR3 protein: CASSQELGQVSNQPQHF

clone size: .
J gene: TRBJ2-1
D gene: TRBD2
V gene: TRBV19
CDR3 DNA: TGTGCCAGTAGGCCCCCCGCTAGCGGGAGGCCTTACAATGAGCAGTTCTTC
CDR3 protein: CASRPPASGRPYNEQFF

clone size: .
J gene: TRBJ2-1
D gene: TRBD2
V gene: TRBV5-1
CDR3 DNA: TGCGCCAGCAGTCCACTAGCGGAGACCTACAATGAGCAGTTCTTC
CDR3 protein: CASSPLAETYNEQFF

clone size: .
J gene: TRBJ2-7
D gene: .
V gene: TRBV20-1
CDR3 DNA: TGCAGTGGAACAGGGACCTCCGAGCAGTACTTC
CDR3 protein: CSGTGTSEQYF

clone size: once
J gene: TRBJ1-1
D gene: .
V gene: TRBV29-1
CDR3 DNA: TGCAGCGTTGAATATACAGGTGAGGGGACTGAAGCTTTCTTT
CDR3 protein: CSVEYTGEGTEAFF

clone size: .
J gene: TRBJ2-2
D gene: .
V gene: TRBV11-3
CDR3 DNA: TGTGCCAGCAGCCCACGGAGTCAGGGGACCGGGGAGCTGTTTTTT
CDR3 protein: CASSPRSQGTGELFF

clone size: .
J gene: TRBJ2-7
D gene: .
V gene: TRBV5-1
CDR3 DNA: TGCGCCAGCAGCTTGGAGGGGAACGAGCAGTACTTC
CDR3 protein: CASSLEGNEQYF

clone size: .
J gene: TRBJ1-3
D gene: .
V gene: TRBV18
CDR3 DNA: TGTGCCAGCTCACCAAGCGGCCGTGGAGGTAACACCATATATTTT
CDR3 protein: CASSPSGRGGNTIYF

clone size: .
J gene: TRBJ1-2
D gene: .
V gene: TRBV7-2
CDR3 DNA: TGTGCCAGCAGCTTATCCCCACGGGCCTCGTATGGCTACACCTTC
CDR3 protein: CASSLSPRASYGYTF

clone size: once
J gene: TRBJ1-5
D gene: .
V gene: TRBV7-2
CDR3 DNA: TGTGCCAGCAGCTTAGTGGCTGGACCCACAGAGGGCCAGCCCCAGCATTTT
CDR3 protein: CASSLVAGPTEGQPQHF

clone size: once
J gene: TRBJ1-1
D gene: TRBD1
V gene: TRBV5-4
CDR3 DNA: TGTGCCAGCAGCTTTAAAGGGGGCGGCACTGAAGCTTTCTTT
CDR3 protein: CASSFKGGGTEAFF

clone size: .
J gene: TRBJ1-4
D gene: TRBD1
V gene: TRBV19
CDR3 DNA: TGTGCCAGTAGTACCGGGACAGATGAAAAACTGTTTTTT
CDR3 protein: CASSTGTDEKLFF

clone size: .
J gene: TRBJ1-6
D gene: .
V gene: TRBV7-6
CDR3 DNA: TGTGCCAGCAGCTCAGGCTTACTCTCAACCAATTCACCCCTCCACTTT
CDR3 protein: CASSSGLLSTNSPLHF

clone size: .
J gene: TRBJ1-4
D gene: .
V gene: TRBV5-1
CDR3 DNA: TGCGCCAGCAGCCTGACCGGGTCCCAAAATGAAAAACTGTTTTTT
CDR3 protein: CASSLTGSQNEKLFF

clone size: .
J gene: TRBJ2-3
D gene: .
V gene: TRBV9
CDR3 DNA: TGTGCCAGCAGCATCCTTCGGGGCAGCACAGATACGCAGTATTTT
CDR3 protein: CASSILRGSTDTQYF

clone size: few
J gene: TRBJ2-7
D gene: TRBD2
V gene: TRBV29-1
CDR3 DNA: TGCAGCGTTGAAGTTGGGGGGGTCGAGCAGTACTTC
CDR3 protein: CSVEVGGVEQYF

clone size: once
J gene: TRBJ2-1
D gene: .
V gene: TRBV19
CDR3 DNA: TGTGCCAGTAGTATACTTCTCTCCTACAATGAGCAGTTCTTC
CDR3 protein: CASSILLSYNEQFF

clone size: .
J gene: TRBJ2-7
D gene: TRBD2
V gene: TRBV5-1
CDR3 DNA: TGCGCCAGCAGCTTGGGTAGCGGGACTCCTCTTGAGCAGTACTTC
CDR3 protein: CASSLGSGTPLEQYF

clone size: .
J gene: TRBJ1-4
D gene: TRBD1
V gene: TRBV28
CDR3 DNA: TGTGCCAGCATGACAGGGGCCGATAATGAAAAACTGTTTTTT
CDR3 protein: CASMTGADNEKLFF

clone size: .
J gene: TRBJ2-5
D gene: TRBD1
V gene: TRBV9
CDR3 DNA: TGTGCCAGCAGCCCCGGACAGGCTAGGGAGACCCAGTACTTC
CDR3 protein: CASSPGQARETQYF

clone size: .
J gene: TRBJ1-1
D gene: .
V gene: TRBV2
CDR3 DNA: TGTGCCAGCAGGAAGGGCGATTATGAAGCTTTCTTT
CDR3 protein: CASRKGDYEAFF

clone size: .
J gene: TRBJ2-7
D gene: .
V gene: TRBV19
CDR3 DNA: TGTGCCAGTAGTATGGGGCTACCTACCACCTACGAGCAGTACTTC
CDR3 protein: CASSMGLPTTYEQYF

clone size: .
J gene: TRBJ1-1
D gene: .
V gene: TRBV28
CDR3 DNA: TGTGCCAGCAGAGTTAAGGGGGGGGGAGCTTTCTTT
CDR3 protein: CASRVKGGGAFF

clone size: .
J gene: TRBJ2-3
D gene: .
V gene: TRBV7-3
CDR3 DNA: TGTGCCAGCAGCCAAGGGGCGGGAGATACGCAGTATTTT
CDR3 protein: CASSQGAGDTQYF

clone size: .
J gene: TRBJ2-1
D gene: TRBD2
V gene: TRBV7-2
CDR3 DNA: TGTGCCAGCAGCCCCGGACTAGCGGGGTACAATGAGCAGTTCTTC
CDR3 protein: CASSPGLAGYNEQFF

clone size: .
J gene: TRBJ2-2
D gene: .
V gene: TRBV15
CDR3 DNA: TGTGCCACCAGCAGTGGTGCAGGAGGGGCGAACACCGGGGAGCTGTTTTTT
CDR3 protein: CATSSGAGGANTGELFF

clone size: .
J gene: TRBJ1-4
D gene: TRBD1
V gene: TRBV15
CDR3 DNA: TGTGCCACCAGCAGAGACCGACAGGGCCCTCTAACTAATGAAAAACTGTTTTTT
CDR3 protein: CATSRDRQGPLTNEKLFF

clone size: .
J gene: TRBJ1-2
D gene: .
V gene: TRBV6-5
CDR3 DNA: TGTGCCAGCAAGGACTCGGCTAACTATGGCTACACCTTC
CDR3 protein: CASKDSANYGYTF

clone size: .
J gene: TRBJ2-2
D gene: .
V gene: TRBV19
CDR3 DNA: TGTGCCAGTAGTATAAGGGGTGGGACCGGGGAGCTGTTTTTT
CDR3 protein: CASSIRGGTGELFF

clone size: .
J gene: TRBJ2-7
D gene: .
V gene: TRBV24-1
CDR3 DNA: TGTGCCACCAGTGATTCCGCCCTCCGGGACGGACACTACGAGCAGTACTTC
CDR3 protein: CATSDSALRDGHYEQYF

clone size: .
J gene: TRBJ2-7
D gene: TRBD2
V gene: TRBV6-2/TRBV6-3
CDR3 DNA: TGTGCCAGCAGTTACGGACTAGCGGGAGTGGTTTCCTACGAGCAGTACTTC
CDR3 protein: CASSYGLAGVVSYEQYF

clone size: many
J gene: TRBJ2-1
D gene: TRBD2
V gene: TRBV25-1
CDR3 DNA: TGTGCCAGCGGCCTCAGGACAAGCGGGAGTAATGAGCAGTTCTTC
CDR3 protein: CASGLRTSGSNEQFF

clone size: .
J gene: TRBJ1-6
D gene: .
V gene: TRBV5-1
CDR3 DNA: TGCGCCAGCAGCTTGGAAACGGGGCCTAATTCACCCCTCCACTTT
CDR3 protein: CASSLETGPNSPLHF

clone size: .
J gene: TRBJ1-1
D gene: .
V gene: TRBV7-9
CDR3 DNA: TGTGCCAGCAGACCGGGGGGCGAGACTGAAGCTTTCTTT
CDR3 protein: CASRPGGETEAFF

clone size: .
J gene: TRBJ2-3
D gene: .
V gene: TRBV7-9
CDR3 DNA: TGTGCCAGCAGCTTAGATTCAGATACGCAGTATTTT
CDR3 protein: CASSLDSDTQYF

clone size: .
J gene: TRBJ2-5
D gene: TRBD2
V gene: TRBV6-5
CDR3 DNA: TGTGCCAGCGGCCGGCGGGAGGGAGAGACCCAGTACTTC
CDR3 protein: CASGRREGETQYF

clone size: .
J gene: TRBJ1-2
D gene: TRBD1
V gene: TRBV7-2
CDR3 DNA: TGTGCCAGCAGCCCTCAAGAGCTTAGGACAGGGAATGGCTACACCTTC
CDR3 protein: CASSPQELRTGNGYTF